This T cell receptor beta chain was profiled in a study of shared clonotypes between healthy human individuals. Points from the study as a whole: Generation probability values for non-shared clonotypes were lower than those for clonotypes shared by all four donors.

Regarding this clone: Its antigen is not known. Other DNA sequences within the sample encode an identical CDR3.

Naive CD8 cells, CD45RO-negative and positively selected for CCR7, excluded terminally differentiated effector memory CD45RA+ cells. Measured with immunoSEQ multiplex PCR; TCRdb has only the in-frame clones, and not every one. The table records hundreds of thousands of clones, about 96% of them present only once. Germline loops: CDR1 MNHEY, CDR2 SMNVEV (reference sequence). The CDR3 loop spans 14 amino acids. The V and J ends lost 3 bases and 4 bases respectively, with 10 bases between them. This clonotype was obtained from a woman in her twenties or thirties in good health. Sequenced input: naive CD8+ T cells sorted from blood. The rearrangement uses TRBV27 and TRBJ1-5; D is unclear. DNA for the CDR3: TGTGCCAGCAGTTTTACGGGAGGGAATCAGCCCCAGCATTTT. As protein: CASSFTGGNQPQHF.